These 5 T cell receptor beta chains came from one sample sequenced in a study of blood T cell repertoires in COVID-19. TCRdb's table, derived via immunoSEQ multiplex PCR, lists solely in-frame clones and lacks some. The sample includes about 53,000 clones, approximately 84% of them seen just once. Specimen: peripheral blood. These receptors came from a human donor in a cohort sampled during active COVID-19.

The chain employs TRBV13 and TRBJ1-1; 9 nucleotides line up with TRBD1. Trimming took 0 bases from V and 5 from J; bases not matched to a gene: 1. CDR3 length equals 14 residues. The germline V gene encodes CDR1 PRHDT and CDR2 FYEKMQ (reference sequence). CDR3 region: CASSLGQGATEAFF. DNA for the CDR3: TGTGCCAGCAGCTTAGGACAGGGGGCTACTGAAGCTTTCTTT.

This clone showed up just once. The chain links TRBV10-1 to TRBJ2-3, with D tentatively TRBD2 (6 bases). V lost 4 bases to trimming and J lost 1 base, with 9 bases between them. CDR1 and CDR2 from the germline V gene are WNHNN and SYGVQD (reference sequence). This CDR3 is 14 amino acids long. DNA of the CDR3: TGCGCCAGCAGTGTGGAGGGAGGCACAGATACGCAGTATTTT. Protein product: CASSVEGGTDTQYF.

This chain joins TRBV2 and TRBJ1-1; TRBD1 matches at 9 bases. CDR3 length: 13 residues. The V gene's germline CDR1 is SNHLY and CDR2 FYNNEI. V trimming: 7 bases; J trimming: 4 bases; junction bases outside the gene matches: 4. CDR3 residues: CASKGQGPTEAFF. The CDR3 bases are TGTGCCAGCAAGGGACAGGGTCCCACTGAAGCTTTCTTT.

The chain carries TRBV27 and TRBJ1-1; D is ambiguous. The CDR3 covers 16 residues. V lost 8 bases and J 2 bases, leaving 21 bases between the germline ends. CDR1 is MNHEY, CDR2 SMNVEV, per germline (reference sequence). The CDR3 DNA reads TGTGCCAGCGCTGACTTAAGGCGAGGCAGCAACACTGAAGCTTTCTTT. Translated: CASADLRRGSNTEAFF.

A few counts support this clone. The V gene is TRBV28, the J gene TRBJ2-7; 7 positions agree with TRBD2. Germline V gene data show CDR1 as MDHEN and CDR2 as SYDVKM. This CDR3 contains 12 residues. V lost 8 bases to trimming and J lost 4 bases; unmatched junction nucleotides: 5. The CDR3 region has the DNA TGTGCCAGCTCCCAAGCGGGATACGAGCAGTACTTC. Protein sequence: CASSQAGYEQYF.